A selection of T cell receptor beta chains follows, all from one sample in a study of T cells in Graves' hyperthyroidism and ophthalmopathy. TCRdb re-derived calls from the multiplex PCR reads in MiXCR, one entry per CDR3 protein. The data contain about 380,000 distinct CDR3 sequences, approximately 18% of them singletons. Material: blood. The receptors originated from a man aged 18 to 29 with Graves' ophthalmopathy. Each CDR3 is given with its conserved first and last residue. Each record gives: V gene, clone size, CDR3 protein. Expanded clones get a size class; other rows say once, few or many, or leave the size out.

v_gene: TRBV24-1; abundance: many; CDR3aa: CATSDLGGYGSYNEQFF
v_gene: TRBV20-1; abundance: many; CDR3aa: CSATGRVLSPLHF
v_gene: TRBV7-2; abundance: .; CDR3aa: CASSSWVIDTGELFF
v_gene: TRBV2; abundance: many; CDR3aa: CASSDQGASEQYF
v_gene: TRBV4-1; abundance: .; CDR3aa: CASSHRARSTGELFF
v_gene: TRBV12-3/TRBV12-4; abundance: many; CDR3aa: CASRRLTMTSGVTDTQYF
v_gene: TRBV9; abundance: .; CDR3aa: CASSPWGQKNNEQFF
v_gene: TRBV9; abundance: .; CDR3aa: CASSVSLAGFEQFF
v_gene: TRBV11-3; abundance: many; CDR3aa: CASSLPATTSIPGELFF
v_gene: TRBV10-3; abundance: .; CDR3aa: CAISAIGLTSSGANVLTF
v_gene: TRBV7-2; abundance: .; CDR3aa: CASSLGTGKWGAFF
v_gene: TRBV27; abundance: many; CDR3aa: CASSLDLPFGTDTQYF
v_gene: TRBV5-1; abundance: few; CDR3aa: CASSSWGEVTYEQYF
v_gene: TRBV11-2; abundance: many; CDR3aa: CASSLGTGTPRDYEQYF
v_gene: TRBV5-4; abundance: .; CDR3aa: CASSLTGSYYGYTF
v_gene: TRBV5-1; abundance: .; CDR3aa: CASSAGVVSSYNSPLHF
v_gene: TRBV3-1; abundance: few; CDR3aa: CASSRGSGGALGTDTQYF
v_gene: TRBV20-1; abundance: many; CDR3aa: CSALRRGPNPYNSPLHF